This passage covers 30 T cell receptor beta chains from one sample sequenced in a study of T cell repertoires in ileal Crohn's disease. This table comes from immunoSEQ multiplex PCR, and its TCRdb copy is limited to in-frame clones, with some not included. Found here are 3,000 to 4,000 clones, roughly four fifths of them singletons; the top ten hold 7.6%. Sequencing was done on a sample of ileal tissue. The receptor source for this set is an adult with Crohn's disease.

The rearrangement uses TRBV19 and TRBJ2-7; TRBD1 might be the D (6 bases). The CDR3 has 13 amino acids. Germline CDR1 reads LNHDA; CDR2 reads SQIVND (reference sequence). Trimming shortened V by 5 bases and J by 5 bases, and 13 bases separated the two germline ends. In DNA, the CDR3 is TGTGCCAGTAGTCCACAGGGTTTCCACGAGCAGTACTTC. It encodes CASSPQGFHEQYF.

This chain links TRBV5-4 with TRBJ2-3, with 12 nucleotides matching TRBD2. V shed 4 bases, J shed 6 bases, and the junction held 9 bases outside the gene matches. The CDR3 extends over 16 amino acids. The germline V gene has CDR1 SGHNT and CDR2 YYREEE (reference sequence). CDR3 protein: CASSQMTSGSRDTQYF. The CDR3 DNA reads as TGTGCCAGCAGCCAAATGACTAGCGGGAGTCGGGATACGCAGTATTTT.

The V call is TRBV19, the J call TRBJ1-2; 10 positions agree with TRBD1. This CDR3 is 15 amino acids long. Germline values: CDR1 LNHDA, CDR2 SQIVND (reference sequence). V trimming: 4 bases; J trimming: 8 bases; junction bases outside the gene matches: 10. The CDR3 DNA is TGTGCCAGTAGTAGGAAGGGACAGGGGTCGACGGGCTACACCTTC. It specifies CASSRKGQGSTGYTF.

For the CDR3, the DNA is TGCGCCAGCAGTGCCCGGGGGAGCTCCTACAATGAGCAGTTCTTC. Amino acid sequence: CASSARGSSYNEQFF. The genes are TRBV10-1 and TRBJ2-1, with a possible D match to TRBD2 (6 bases). Per the germline V gene, CDR1 is WNHNN and CDR2 is SYGVQD (reference sequence). Trimming removed 4 bases from V and 0 bases from J, with 10 bases in between. The CDR3 consists of 15 residues.

This clone was seen a single time. The rearrangement links TRBV30 to TRBJ1-4; TRBD1 is a possible D gene (6 bases). This CDR3 spans 13 amino acids. CDR1 and CDR2 (germline): GTSNPN, SVGIG (reference sequence). Trimming removed 5 bases from V and 4 bases from J, with 11 bases in between. The chain's CDR3 is CAWGEQGNEKLFF. The CDR3 DNA reads as TGTGCCTGGGGGGAACAGGGTAATGAAAAACTGTTTTTT.

V is TRBV2 and J is TRBJ1-6, with 10 bases identical to TRBD1. This CDR3 spans 17 amino acids. Trimming removed 6 bases from V and 2 bases from J; junction bases left unmatched: 7. Germline CDR1 and CDR2: SNHLY and FYNNEI. The CDR3 is CASRGRQGAPYNSPLHF. DNA of the CDR3: TGTGCCAGCAGGGGAAGACAGGGGGCTCCCTATAATTCACCCCTCCACTTT.

This chain connects TRBV7-8 to TRBJ1-4; 9 bases are shared with TRBD1. The CDR3 covers 15 residues. V lost 5 bases and J lost 7; bases outside the gene matches: 8. Looked up from germline, CDR1 is SGHVS and CDR2 is FQNEAQ. The CDR3 is CASSETQGATEKLFF. The CDR3 nucleotides are TGTGCCAGCAGCGAGACACAGGGGGCGACTGAAAAACTGTTTTTT.

Only a few counts were recorded for this clone. The chain joins TRBV7-2 to TRBJ2-3, with D tentatively TRBD1 (6 bases). Looked up from germline, CDR1 is SGHTA and CDR2 is FQGNSA. Trimming took 4 bases from V and 0 from J, leaving 17 bases between them. The CDR3 is made up of 17 amino acids. CDR3 DNA sequence: TGTGCCAGCAGCTCACCCCGGGACATGGCTAGCACAGATACGCAGTATTTT. Protein: CASSSPRDMASTDTQYF.

The chain has TRBV28 and TRBJ2-7; 10 nucleotides match TRBD1. This CDR3 is built from 16 residues. The junction had 8 bases not matched to a gene; V was cut back by 5 bases and J by 1 base. Germline V gene data show CDR1 as MDHEN and CDR2 as SYDVKM. Here the CDR3 DNA reads TGTGCCAGCAGTACGCCGGGACAGGGGAAATCCTACGAGCAGTACTTC. The encoded protein is CASSTPGQGKSYEQYF.

This clone was counted a few times. The chain is built from TRBV30 and TRBJ1-6; no firm D call. V was shortened by 0 bases and J by 9 bases, with 18 bases between the two germline ends. Germline loops: CDR1 GTSNPN, CDR2 SVGIG (reference sequence). The CDR3 contains 16 residues. DNA for the CDR3: TGTGCCTGGAGTGTTTTATCCTCGGGTCGAGGTTCACCCCTCCACTTT. Translation: CAWSVLSSGRGSPLHF.

The V gene is TRBV7-3, the J gene TRBJ1-1, with a possible D match to TRBD1 (5 bases). Trimming removed 2 bases from V and 0 bases from J, with 13 bases in between. CDR1 SGHTA and CDR2 FQGTGA come from the germline V gene. The CDR3 contains 16 residues. CDR3 DNA: TGTGCCAGCAGCTTACAGGGAGCGGGGCTGAACACTGAAGCTTTCTTT. Its protein product is CASSLQGAGLNTEAFF.

This chain connects TRBV2 to TRBJ2-2, with 11 bases matching TRBD2. V trimming: 6 bases; J trimming: 5 bases; junction bases outside the gene matches: 17. The CDR3 has 19 residues. CDR1 and CDR2 from the germline V gene are SNHLY and FYNNEI. CDR3 in DNA: TGTGCCAGCAGCCCTCCCGGCGGTAGCGGGGGGGCCGGGACCGGGGAGCTGTTTTTT. This gives the protein CASSPPGGSGGAGTGELFF.

The chain has TRBV30 and TRBJ1-1; D gene ambiguous. Germline V gene data show CDR1 as GTSNPN and CDR2 as SVGIG (reference sequence). Trimming left V 7 bases short and J 0 bases short, with 12 bases between. The CDR3 is 13 residues long. CDR3 bases: TGTGCCTTAAGGGAGGGAATGAACACTGAAGCTTTCTTT. Translated, it gives CALREGMNTEAFF.

This clone appeared a few times. The gene calls are TRBV10-1 and TRBJ1-1; D is unresolved. V was clipped by 5 bases and J by 2 bases, with 12 bases between them. The CDR3 is 14 residues long. Germline assignment: CDR1 WNHNN and CDR2 SYGVQD (reference sequence). Written as DNA, the CDR3 is TGCGCCAGCAGTAAAGACATGGTAAACACTGAAGCTTTCTTT. Translated, it gives CASSKDMVNTEAFF.

In the case of this clone: A read error may account for a junction end that differs from germline. The chain recombines TRBV20-1 with TRBJ1-1; the D is unclear. This CDR3 region has 10 residues. CDR1 and CDR2 (germline): DFQATT, SNEGSKA (reference sequence). The DNA of the CDR3 is TGCAGTGCTGGGGTGCGGGGAACGGGCTTT. Amino acid sequence: CSAGVRGTGF.

V usage is TRBV5-1 and J usage is TRBJ1-5, with D possibly matching TRBD1 (5 bases). Germline CDR1 and CDR2: SGHRS and YFSETQ. This CDR3 region has 15 residues. Between the trimmed V and J ends, which lost 4 bases and 3 bases, there was a span of 14 bases. The CDR3 sequence is CASSPDGQPNQPQHF. Here the CDR3 DNA reads TGCGCCAGCAGCCCCGACGGACAACCCAATCAGCCCCAGCATTTT.

This clone was seen just once. The rearrangement joins TRBV6-5 to TRBJ2-7; D unresolved. V was clipped by 7 bases and J by 3 bases, with 16 bases between them. Germline assignment: CDR1 MNHEY and CDR2 SVGAGI. This CDR3 is 14 amino acids long. The CDR3 loop is CASKKFPRSYEQYF. The CDR3, as DNA: TGTGCCAGCAAGAAATTCCCTAGAAGCTACGAGCAGTACTTC.

V and J are TRBV27 and TRBJ1-1; no definite D call. This CDR3 has 12 residues. V was pared by 6 bases and J by 4 bases, with 9 bases between. The germline V gene encodes CDR1 MNHEY and CDR2 SMNVEV (reference sequence). CDR3 in DNA: TGTGCCAGCAGCTCACTAAGCACTGAAGCTTTCTTT. It translates to CASSSLSTEAFF.

This rearrangement joins TRBV30 to TRBJ1-5, with 10 bases lining up with TRBD1. Germline V gene sequence: CDR1 GTSNPN, CDR2 SVGIG (reference sequence). Trimming removed 0 bases from V and 7 bases from J; junction bases left unmatched: 6. The CDR3 extends over 15 amino acids. CDR3 residues: CAWSVLSDRGQPQHF. The CDR3 DNA follows: TGTGCCTGGAGTGTACTCTCGGACAGGGGGCAGCCCCAGCATTTT.

The rearrangement uses TRBV2 and TRBJ2-3; D not resolved. The germline V gene encodes CDR1 SNHLY and CDR2 FYNNEI. CDR3 size: 12 residues. Trimming left V 4 bases short and J 9 bases short, with 11 bases between. CDR3 nucleotide sequence: TGTGCCAGCAGTGCAACATCCCAAACGCAGTATTTT. Translated: CASSATSQTQYF.

V and J are TRBV5-1 and TRBJ1-2; D is undetermined. This CDR3 contains 15 residues. CDR1 and CDR2 (germline): SGHRS, YFSETQ. V lost 4 bases to trimming and J lost 4 bases, with 17 bases between them. This chain's CDR3 is CASSAGGQISYGYTF. The CDR3 DNA sequence: TGCGCCAGCAGCGCGGGAGGGCAGATTTCCTATGGCTACACCTTC.

V gene TRBV30 combines with J gene TRBJ2-2; 10 bases are a match to TRBD1. Germline V gene data show CDR1 as GTSNPN and CDR2 as SVGIG (reference sequence). Germline trimming cut 3 bases from V and 3 bases from J; bases unmatched to any gene: 4. The CDR3 loop spans 15 amino acids. The CDR3 sequence: CAWSPGQGYTGELFF. The CDR3 DNA sequence: TGTGCCTGGAGCCCGGGACAGGGGTACACCGGGGAGCTGTTTTTT.

The chain uses TRBV19 and TRBJ2-2; 10 positions agree with TRBD1. Germline V lookup: CDR1 LNHDA, CDR2 SQIVND (reference sequence). Losses at the gene ends were 7 bases for V and 3 bases for J; bases not matched to a gene: 5. The CDR3 runs to 15 residues. The CDR3 DNA reads TGTGCCAGTAATTATGGGACAGGGGACACCGGGGAGCTGTTTTTT. Translation: CASNYGTGDTGELFF.

This chain connects TRBV27 to TRBJ2-3; the D gene is possibly TRBD1 (5 bases). The CDR3 has 16 amino acids. The germline gives CDR1 MNHEY, CDR2 SMNVEV (reference sequence). V was cut by 0 bases and J by 4 bases, with 14 bases left in between. The CDR3 region is CASSLSSRVMADTQYF. As DNA, the CDR3 is TGTGCCAGCAGTTTATCGTCCAGGGTGATGGCAGATACGCAGTATTTT.

The chain uses TRBV7-2 and TRBJ1-6; D is possibly TRBD1 (6 bases). This CDR3 contains 14 residues. The germline V and J ends were trimmed by 5 bases and 9 bases, with 14 bases remaining between them. Germline loops: CDR1 SGHTA, CDR2 FQGNSA. For the CDR3, the DNA is TGTGCCAGCAGCCTTAGACAGGAAAGTTCACCCCTCCACTTT. Translating it yields CASSLRQESSPLHF. Complete variable domain (other parts from reference TRBV7-2 and TRBJ1-6): GAGVSQSPSNKVTEKGKDVELRCDPISGHTALYWYRQSLGQGLEFLIYFQGNSAPDKSGLPSDRFSAERTGGSVSTLTIQRTQQEDSAVYLCASSLRQESSPLHFGNGTRLTVT.

The table lists this clone with a few counts. The V call is TRBV6-5, the J call TRBJ1-4; D is perhaps TRBD1 (5 bases). Trimming took 5 bases from V and 5 from J, leaving 15 bases between them. The length of the CDR3 is 15 residues. CDR1 MNHEY and CDR2 SVGAGI come from the germline V gene. CDR3 in amino acids: CASSLGGGTNEKLFF. CDR3 in DNA: TGTGCCAGCAGTCTTGGGGGGGGTACCAATGAAAAACTGTTTTTT.

The V and J genes are TRBV7-2 and TRBJ1-2; a possible D gene is TRBD1 (6 bases). Trimming cost V 5 bases and J 2 bases, with 9 bases left between them. The CDR3 consists of 13 residues. Germline V gene lookup returns CDR1 SGHTA and CDR2 FQGNSA. The CDR3 DNA is TGTGCCAGCAGCCCTGACAGGAACTATGGCTACACCTTC. This sequence encodes CASSPDRNYGYTF. Variable domain in full (rest from reference TRBV7-2 and TRBJ1-2): GAGVSQSPSNKVTEKGKDVELRCDPISGHTALYWYRQSLGQGLEFLIYFQGNSAPDKSGLPSDRFSAERTGGSVSTLTIQRTQQEDSAVYLCASSPDRNYGYTFGSGTRLTVV.

The chain combines TRBV27 with TRBJ2-1; the match to TRBD2 covers 14 bases. CDR3 length: 15 amino acids. Looked up from germline, CDR1 is MNHEY and CDR2 is SMNVEV (reference sequence). Unmatched junction bases numbered 3, after V lost 4 bases and J lost 7 bases. In DNA, the CDR3 is TGTGCCAGCAGTTCAGGGACTAGCGGGGGTAATGAGCAGTTCTTC. This encodes CASSSGTSGGNEQFF.

A single count supports this clone. The V gene is TRBV9, the J gene TRBJ1-1; tentatively, D is TRBD1 (6 bases). The CDR3 covers 15 residues. CDR1 and CDR2 from the germline V gene are SGDLS and YYNGEE. V gave up 0 bases and J gave up 8 bases, with 17 bases separating them. CDR3 residues: CASSVGLGTSFEAFF. In nucleotides, the CDR3 is TGTGCCAGCAGCGTAGGGCTCGGGACATCATTCGAAGCTTTCTTT.

This clone was counted between two and nine times. V gene TRBV30 combines with J gene TRBJ2-5, with D tentatively TRBD2 (6 bases). Germline V CDR1 and CDR2: GTSNPN, SVGIG (reference sequence). V shed 0 bases and J shed 6 bases, with 11 bases lying between them. The CDR3 spans 13 residues. In nucleotides, the CDR3 is TGTGCCTGGAGTGTACGCGGGGTGAAGACCCAGTACTTC. Its translation is CAWSVRGVKTQYF.